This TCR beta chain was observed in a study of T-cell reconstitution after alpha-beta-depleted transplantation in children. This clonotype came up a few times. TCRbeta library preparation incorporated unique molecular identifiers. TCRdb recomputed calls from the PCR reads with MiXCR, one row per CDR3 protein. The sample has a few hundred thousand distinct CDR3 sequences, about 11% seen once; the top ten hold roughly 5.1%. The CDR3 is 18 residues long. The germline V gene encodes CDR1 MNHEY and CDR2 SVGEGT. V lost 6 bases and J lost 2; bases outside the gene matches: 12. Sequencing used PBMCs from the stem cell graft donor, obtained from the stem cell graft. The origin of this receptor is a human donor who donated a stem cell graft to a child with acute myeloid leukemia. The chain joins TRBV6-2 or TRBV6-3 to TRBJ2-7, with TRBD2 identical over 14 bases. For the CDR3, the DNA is TGTGCCAGCAGATCCGGGACGCCGGGACTAGCGGGAGCCTACGAGCAGTACTTC. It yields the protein CASRSGTPGLAGAYEQYF.